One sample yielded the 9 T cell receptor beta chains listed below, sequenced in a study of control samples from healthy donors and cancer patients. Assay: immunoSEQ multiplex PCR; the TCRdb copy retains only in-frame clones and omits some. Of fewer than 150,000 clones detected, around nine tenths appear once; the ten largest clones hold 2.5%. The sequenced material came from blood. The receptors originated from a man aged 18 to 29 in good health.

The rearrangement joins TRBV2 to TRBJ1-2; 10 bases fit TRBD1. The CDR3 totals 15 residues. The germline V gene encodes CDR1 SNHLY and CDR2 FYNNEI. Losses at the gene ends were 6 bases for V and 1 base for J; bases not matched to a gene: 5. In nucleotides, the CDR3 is TGTGCCAGCAGAACAGGACAGGGGGTTAACTATGGCTACACCTTC. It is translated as CASRTGQGVNYGYTF.

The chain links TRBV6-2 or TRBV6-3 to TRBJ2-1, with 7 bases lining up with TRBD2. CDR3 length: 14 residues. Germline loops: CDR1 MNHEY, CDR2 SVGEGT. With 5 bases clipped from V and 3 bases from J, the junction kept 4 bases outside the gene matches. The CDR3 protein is CASSTAGFYNEQFF. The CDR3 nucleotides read TGTGCCAGCAGTACAGCGGGATTCTACAATGAGCAGTTCTTC.

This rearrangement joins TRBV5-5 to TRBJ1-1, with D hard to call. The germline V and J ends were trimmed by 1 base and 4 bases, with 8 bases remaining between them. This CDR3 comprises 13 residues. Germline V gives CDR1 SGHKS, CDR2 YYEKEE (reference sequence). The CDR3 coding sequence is TGTGCCAGCAGCTTGACGGGTATCACTGAAGCTTTCTTT. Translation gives CASSLTGITEAFF.

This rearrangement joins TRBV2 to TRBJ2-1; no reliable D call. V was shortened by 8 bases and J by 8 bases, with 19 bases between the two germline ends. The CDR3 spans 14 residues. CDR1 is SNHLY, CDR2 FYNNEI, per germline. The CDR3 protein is CASDGPGFMDEQFF. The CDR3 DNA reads TGTGCCAGCGATGGCCCCGGCTTTATGGATGAGCAGTTCTTC.

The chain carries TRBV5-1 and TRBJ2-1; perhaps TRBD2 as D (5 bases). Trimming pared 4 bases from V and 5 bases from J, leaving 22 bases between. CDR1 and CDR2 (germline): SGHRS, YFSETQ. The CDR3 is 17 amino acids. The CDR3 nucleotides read TGCGCCAGCAGCCCCGGGGAGTGGGCATTCCCCCACAATGAGCAGTTCTTC. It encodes CASSPGEWAFPHNEQFF.

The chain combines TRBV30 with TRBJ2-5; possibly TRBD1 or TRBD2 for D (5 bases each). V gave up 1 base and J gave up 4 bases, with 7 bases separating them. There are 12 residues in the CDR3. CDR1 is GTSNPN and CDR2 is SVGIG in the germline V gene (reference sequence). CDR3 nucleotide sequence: TGTGCCTGGAGTGGGGACGGAGAGACCCAGTACTTC. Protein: CAWSGDGETQYF.

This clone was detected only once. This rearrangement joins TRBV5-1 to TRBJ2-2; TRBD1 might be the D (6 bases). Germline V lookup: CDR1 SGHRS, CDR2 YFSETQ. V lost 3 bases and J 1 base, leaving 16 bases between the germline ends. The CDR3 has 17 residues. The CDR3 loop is CASSSTSGTLNTGELFF. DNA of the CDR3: TGCGCCAGCAGCTCAACCTCCGGGACACTGAACACCGGGGAGCTGTTTTTT.

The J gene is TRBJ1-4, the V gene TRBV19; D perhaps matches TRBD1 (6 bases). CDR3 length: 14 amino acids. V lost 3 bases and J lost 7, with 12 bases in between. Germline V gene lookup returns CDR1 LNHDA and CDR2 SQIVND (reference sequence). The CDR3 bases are TGTGCCAGTAGTATCGTCACAGGGAGTGAAAAACTGTTTTTT. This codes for CASSIVTGSEKLFF.

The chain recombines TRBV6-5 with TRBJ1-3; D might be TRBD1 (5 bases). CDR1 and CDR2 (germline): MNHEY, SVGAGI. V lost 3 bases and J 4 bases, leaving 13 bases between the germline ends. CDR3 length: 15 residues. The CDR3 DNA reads TGTGCCAGCAGTTATAAGCGGGGGACGGGAAACACCATATATTTT. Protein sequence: CASSYKRGTGNTIYF.